The present T cell receptor (beta chain) was sequenced within a study of post-analysis software for immune sequencing data. Turning to this clonotype: Its specificity is unknown.

The CDR3 totals 14 residues. Germline V gives CDR1 SNHLY, CDR2 FYNNEI. With V trimmed by 7 bases and J by 8 bases, 11 bases remained unmatched. General study results and limits: In patients, five or six TRBV segments were more frequent than in controls, with TRBV5-6, TRBV5-1 and TRBV20-1 among them.

Unique molecular identifiers were carried by the TCR beta cDNA libraries. Via MiXCR, TCRdb re-called the PCR reads, giving one row per CDR3 protein. The sample has 400,000 to 500,000 distinct CDR3 sequences; over 30% are singletons. This sequence was found in a girl aged 2-10 years with multiple sclerosis. The V gene is TRBV2, the J gene TRBJ2-1, with TRBD1 matching 7 bases. The sequenced sample was blood. The CDR3 region has the DNA TGTGCCAGCACCAAAACAGTAAGGGGGCATGAGCAGTTCTTC. Encoded protein: CASTKTVRGHEQFF.